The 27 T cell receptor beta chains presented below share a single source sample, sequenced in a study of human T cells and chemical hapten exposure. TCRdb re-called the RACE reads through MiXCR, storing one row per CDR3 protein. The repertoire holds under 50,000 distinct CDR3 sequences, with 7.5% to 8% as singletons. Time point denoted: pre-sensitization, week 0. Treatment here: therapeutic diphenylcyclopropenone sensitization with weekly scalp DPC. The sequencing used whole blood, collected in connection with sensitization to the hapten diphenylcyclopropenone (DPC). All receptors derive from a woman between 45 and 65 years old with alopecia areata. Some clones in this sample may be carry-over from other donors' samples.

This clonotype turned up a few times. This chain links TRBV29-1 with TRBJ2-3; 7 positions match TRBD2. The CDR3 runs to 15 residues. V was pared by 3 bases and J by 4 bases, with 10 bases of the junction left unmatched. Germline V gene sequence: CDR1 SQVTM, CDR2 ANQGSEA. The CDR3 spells CSVDTRGGTADTQYF. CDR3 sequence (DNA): TGCAGCGTTGACACACGGGGAGGGACCGCAGATACGCAGTATTTT.

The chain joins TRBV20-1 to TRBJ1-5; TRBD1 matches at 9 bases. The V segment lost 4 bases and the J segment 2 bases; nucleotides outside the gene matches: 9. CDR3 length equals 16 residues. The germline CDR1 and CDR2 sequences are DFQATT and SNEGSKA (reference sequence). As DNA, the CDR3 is TGCAGTGCTACTCAACAGGGGGCGCGAGGCAATCAGCCCCAGCATTTT. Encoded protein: CSATQQGARGNQPQHF.

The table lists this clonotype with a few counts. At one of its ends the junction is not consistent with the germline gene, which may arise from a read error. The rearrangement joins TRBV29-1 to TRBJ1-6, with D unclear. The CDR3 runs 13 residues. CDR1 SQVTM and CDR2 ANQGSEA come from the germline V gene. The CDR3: CSVQPGLNSPLHF. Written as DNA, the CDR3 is TGCAGCGTTCAACCAGGACTCAATTCACCCCTACACTTT.

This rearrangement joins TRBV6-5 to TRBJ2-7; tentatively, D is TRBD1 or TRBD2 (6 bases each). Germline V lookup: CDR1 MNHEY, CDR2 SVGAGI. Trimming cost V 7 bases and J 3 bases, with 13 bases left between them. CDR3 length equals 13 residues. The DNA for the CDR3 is TGTGCCAGCATCGGGGGCTCCGACTACGAGCAGTACTTC. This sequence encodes CASIGGSDYEQYF.

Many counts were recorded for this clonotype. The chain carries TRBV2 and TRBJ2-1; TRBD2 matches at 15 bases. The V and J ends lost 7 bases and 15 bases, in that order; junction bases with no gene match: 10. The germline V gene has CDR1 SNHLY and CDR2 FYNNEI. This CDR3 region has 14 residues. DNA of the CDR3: TGTGCCAGCACTCCGGGACTAGCGGGGGGCCGTGGGTTCTTC. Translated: CASTPGLAGGRGFF.

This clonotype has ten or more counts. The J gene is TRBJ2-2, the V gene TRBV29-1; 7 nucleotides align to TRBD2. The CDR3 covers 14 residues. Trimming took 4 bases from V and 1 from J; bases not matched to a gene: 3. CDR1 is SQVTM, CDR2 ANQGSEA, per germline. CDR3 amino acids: CSVGRGVNTGELFF. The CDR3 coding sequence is TGCAGCGTTGGCCGGGGGGTGAACACCGGGGAGCTGTTTTTT.

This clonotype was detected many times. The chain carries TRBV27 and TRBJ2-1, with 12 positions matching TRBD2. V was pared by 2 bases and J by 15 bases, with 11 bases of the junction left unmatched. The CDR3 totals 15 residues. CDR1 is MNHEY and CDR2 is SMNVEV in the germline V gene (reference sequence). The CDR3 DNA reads TGTGCCAGCAGTTTACTGACTAGCGGGGGTCAAGCTCCGTTCTTC. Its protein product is CASSLLTSGGQAPFF.

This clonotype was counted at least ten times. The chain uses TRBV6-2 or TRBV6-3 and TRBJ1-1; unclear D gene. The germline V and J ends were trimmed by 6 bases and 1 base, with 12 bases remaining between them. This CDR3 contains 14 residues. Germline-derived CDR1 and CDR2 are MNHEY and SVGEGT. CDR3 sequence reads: CASRPPPGNTEAFF. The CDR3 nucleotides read TGTGCCAGCAGACCGCCCCCGGGGAACACTGAAGCTTTCTTT.

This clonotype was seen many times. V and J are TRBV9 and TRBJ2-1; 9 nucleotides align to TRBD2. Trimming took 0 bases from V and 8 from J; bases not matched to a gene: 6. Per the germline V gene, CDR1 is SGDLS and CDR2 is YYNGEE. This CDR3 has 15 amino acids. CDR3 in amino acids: CASSVGGRAWDEQFF. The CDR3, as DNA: TGTGCCAGCAGCGTAGGCGGGAGGGCCTGGGATGAGCAGTTCTTC.

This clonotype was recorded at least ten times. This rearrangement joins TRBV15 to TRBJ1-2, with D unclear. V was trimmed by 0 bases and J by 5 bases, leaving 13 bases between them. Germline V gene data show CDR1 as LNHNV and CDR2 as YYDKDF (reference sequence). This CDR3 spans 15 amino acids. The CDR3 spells CATSRDPGEWYGYTF. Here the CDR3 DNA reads TGTGCCACCAGCAGAGATCCCGGGGAGTGGTATGGCTACACCTTC.

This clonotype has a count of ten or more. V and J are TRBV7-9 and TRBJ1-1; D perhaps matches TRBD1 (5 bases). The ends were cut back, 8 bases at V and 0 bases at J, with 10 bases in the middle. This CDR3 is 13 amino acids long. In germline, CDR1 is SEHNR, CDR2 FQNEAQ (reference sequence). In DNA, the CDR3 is TGTGCCAGCGGGGGTACGGTGAACACTGAAGCTTTCTTT. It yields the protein CASGGTVNTEAFF. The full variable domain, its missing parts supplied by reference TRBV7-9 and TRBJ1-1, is DTGVSQNPRHKITKRGQNVTFRCDPISEHNRLYWYRQTLGQGPEFLTYFQNEAQLEKSRLLSDRFSAERPKGSFSTLEIQRTEQGDSAMYLCASGGTVNTEAFFGQGTRLTVV.

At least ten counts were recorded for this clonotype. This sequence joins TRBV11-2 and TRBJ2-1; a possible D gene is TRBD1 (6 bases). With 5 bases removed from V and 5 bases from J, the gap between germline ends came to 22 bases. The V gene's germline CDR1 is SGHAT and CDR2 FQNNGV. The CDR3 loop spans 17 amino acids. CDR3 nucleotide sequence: TGTGCCAGCAGCCCTCGACCCGGACAGTTTCGGAACAATGAGCAGTTCTTC. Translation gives CASSPRPGQFRNNEQFF.

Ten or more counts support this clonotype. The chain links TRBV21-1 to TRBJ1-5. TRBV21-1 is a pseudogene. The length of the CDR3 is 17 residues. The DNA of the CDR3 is TGTGCCAGCAGCAAAGGCGGTTGGGGGGACTCTAGTCAGCCCCAGCATTTT. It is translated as CASSKGGWGDSSQPQHF.

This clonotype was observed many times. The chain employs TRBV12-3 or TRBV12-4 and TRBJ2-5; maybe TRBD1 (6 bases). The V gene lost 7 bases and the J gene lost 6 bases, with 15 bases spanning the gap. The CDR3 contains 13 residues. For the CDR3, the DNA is TGTGCCAGCAACCTTCAGGGGACCAAGACCCAGTACTTC. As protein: CASNLQGTKTQYF.

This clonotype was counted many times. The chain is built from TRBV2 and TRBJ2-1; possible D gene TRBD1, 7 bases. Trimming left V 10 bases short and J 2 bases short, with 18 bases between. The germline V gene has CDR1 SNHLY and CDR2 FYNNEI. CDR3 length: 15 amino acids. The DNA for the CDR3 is TGTGCCACCCGGAGGGACAGCGGGCCCTACAATGAGCAGTTCTTC. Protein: CATRRDSGPYNEQFF.

The CDR3 coding sequence is TGTGCCAGCAGTTCCTCTTTTAGACCGGGGGGCTCCTACGAGCAGTACTTC. It specifies CASSSSFRPGGSYEQYF. The J gene is TRBJ2-7, the V gene TRBV27; TRBD2 agrees at 7 bases. The CDR3 runs to 17 residues. V was clipped by 4 bases and J by 0 bases; unmatched bases: 12. The germline V gene has CDR1 MNHEY and CDR2 SMNVEV (reference sequence).

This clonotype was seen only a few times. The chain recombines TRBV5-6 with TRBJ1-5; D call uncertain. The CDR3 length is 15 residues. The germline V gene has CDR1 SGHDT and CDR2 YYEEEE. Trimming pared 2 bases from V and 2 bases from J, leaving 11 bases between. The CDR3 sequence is CASSFAGVGNQPQHF. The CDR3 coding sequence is TGTGCCAGCAGCTTCGCCGGAGTTGGCAATCAGCCCCAGCATTTT.

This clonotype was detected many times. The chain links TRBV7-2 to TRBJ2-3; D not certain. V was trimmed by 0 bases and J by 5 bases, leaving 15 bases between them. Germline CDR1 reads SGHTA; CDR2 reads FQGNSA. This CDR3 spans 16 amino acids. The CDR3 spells CASSLAVPAAGDTQYF. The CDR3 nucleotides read TGTGCCAGCAGCTTAGCGGTACCGGCCGCCGGAGATACGCAGTATTTT.

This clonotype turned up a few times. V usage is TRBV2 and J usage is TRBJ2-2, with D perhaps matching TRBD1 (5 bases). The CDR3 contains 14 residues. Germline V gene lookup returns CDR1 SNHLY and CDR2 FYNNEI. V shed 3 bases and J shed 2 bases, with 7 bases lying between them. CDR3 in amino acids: CASSDRVNTGELFF. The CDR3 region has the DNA TGTGCCAGCAGTGACAGGGTTAACACCGGGGAGCTGTTTTTT. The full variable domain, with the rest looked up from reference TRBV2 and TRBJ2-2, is EPEVTQTPSHQVTQMGQEVILRCVPISNHLYFYWYRQILGQKVEFLVSFYNNEISEKSEIFDDQFSVERPDGSNFTLKIRSTKLEDSAMYFCASSDRVNTGELFFGEGSRLTVL.

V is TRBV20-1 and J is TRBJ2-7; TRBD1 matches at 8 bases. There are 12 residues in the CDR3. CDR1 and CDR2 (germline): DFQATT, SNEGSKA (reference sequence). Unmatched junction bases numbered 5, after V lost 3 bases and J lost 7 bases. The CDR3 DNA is TGCAGTGCTAGCCCGAGGGACAGGGAGCAGTACTTC. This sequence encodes CSASPRDREQYF.

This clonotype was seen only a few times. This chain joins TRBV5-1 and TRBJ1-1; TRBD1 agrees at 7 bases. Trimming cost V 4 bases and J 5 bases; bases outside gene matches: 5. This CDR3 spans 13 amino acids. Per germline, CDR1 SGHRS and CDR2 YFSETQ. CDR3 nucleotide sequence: TGCGCCAGCAGCCCCTCAGGGGGAACTGAAGCTTTCTTT. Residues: CASSPSGGTEAFF.

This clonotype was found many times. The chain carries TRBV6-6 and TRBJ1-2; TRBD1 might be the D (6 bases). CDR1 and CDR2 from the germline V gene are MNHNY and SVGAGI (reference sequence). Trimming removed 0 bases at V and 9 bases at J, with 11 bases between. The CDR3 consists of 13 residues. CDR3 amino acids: CASSYSKDSSYTF. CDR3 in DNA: TGTGCCAGCAGTTACTCGAAGGACAGCAGCTACACCTTC.

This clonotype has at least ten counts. The CDR3 nucleotides read TGTGCCAGCAGCTTAGAGCTGAGGTCCGGTTCGCAAGGCTACACCTTC. Translated, it gives CASSLELRSGSQGYTF. This chain uses TRBV11-2 with TRBJ1-2, with no clear D. The CDR3 extends over 16 amino acids. CDR1 is SGHAT, CDR2 FQNNGV, per germline. V was shortened by 0 bases and J by 8 bases, with 19 bases between the two germline ends.

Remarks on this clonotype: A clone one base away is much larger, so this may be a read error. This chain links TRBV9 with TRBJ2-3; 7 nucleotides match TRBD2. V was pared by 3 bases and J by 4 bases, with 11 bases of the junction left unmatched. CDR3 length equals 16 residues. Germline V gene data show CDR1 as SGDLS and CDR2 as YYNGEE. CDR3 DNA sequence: TGTGCCAGCAGCGAGAGCGGGGACCTCCCCCCAGATACGCAGTATTTT. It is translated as CASSESGDLPPDTQYF. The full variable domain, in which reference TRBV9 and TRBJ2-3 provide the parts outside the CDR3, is DSGVTQTPKHLITATGQRVTLRCSPRSGDLSVYWYQQSLDQGLQFLIQYYNGEERAKGNILERFSAQQFPDLHSELNLSSLELGDSALYFCASSESGDLPPDTQYFGPGTRLTVL.

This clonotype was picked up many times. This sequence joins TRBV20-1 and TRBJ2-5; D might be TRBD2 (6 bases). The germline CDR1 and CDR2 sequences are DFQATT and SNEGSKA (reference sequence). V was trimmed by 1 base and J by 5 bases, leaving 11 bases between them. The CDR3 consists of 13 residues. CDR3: CSARAGVVETQYF. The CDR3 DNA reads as TGCAGTGCTAGAGCGGGGGTGGTGGAGACCCAGTACTTC.

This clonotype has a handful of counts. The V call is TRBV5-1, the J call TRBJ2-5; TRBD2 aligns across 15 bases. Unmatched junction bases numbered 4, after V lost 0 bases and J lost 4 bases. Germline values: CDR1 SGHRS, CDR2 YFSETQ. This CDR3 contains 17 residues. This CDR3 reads CASSLAGTSGRRETQYF. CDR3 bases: TGCGCCAGCAGCTTGGCCGGGACTAGCGGGAGGAGAGAGACCCAGTACTTC.

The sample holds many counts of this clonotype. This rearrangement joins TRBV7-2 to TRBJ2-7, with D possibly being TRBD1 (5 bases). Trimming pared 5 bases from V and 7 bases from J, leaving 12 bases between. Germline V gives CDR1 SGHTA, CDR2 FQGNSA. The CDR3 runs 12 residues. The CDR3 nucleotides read TGTGCCAGCAGCCCTAGACAGAGAGAGCAGTACTTC. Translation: CASSPRQREQYF.